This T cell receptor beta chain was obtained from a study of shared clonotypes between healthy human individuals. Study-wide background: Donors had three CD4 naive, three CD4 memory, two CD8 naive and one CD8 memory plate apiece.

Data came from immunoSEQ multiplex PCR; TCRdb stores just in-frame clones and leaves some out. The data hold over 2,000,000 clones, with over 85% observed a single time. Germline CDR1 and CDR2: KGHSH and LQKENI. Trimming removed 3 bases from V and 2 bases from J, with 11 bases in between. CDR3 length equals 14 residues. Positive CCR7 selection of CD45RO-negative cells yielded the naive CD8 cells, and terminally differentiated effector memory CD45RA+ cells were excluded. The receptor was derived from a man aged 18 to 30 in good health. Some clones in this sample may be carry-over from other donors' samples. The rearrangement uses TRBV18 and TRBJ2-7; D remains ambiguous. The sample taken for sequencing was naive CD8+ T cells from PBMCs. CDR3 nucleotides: TGTGCCAGCTCACCGCCTCGCGGTACCTACGAGCAGTACTTC. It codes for CASSPPRGTYEQYF.